This T cell receptor (beta chain) derives from a study of blood T cell repertoires in COVID-19. Turning to the study itself: The United States, Italy and Spain were the sources of the acute and convalescent COVID-19 samples.

As processed by the authors: Reference gene primer amplification yielded estimated nucleated cell counts. Some clones are missing from TCRdb's copy, which holds only in-frame ones; the method was immunoSEQ multiplex PCR. That table gives V, J and clone size, and the DNA gave D and trimming. The data show approximately 53,000 clones, 90% to 95% seen once. A single count supports this clone. There are 17 residues in the CDR3. V lost 1 base, J lost 4 bases, and 22 bases lay in between. Germline V gives CDR1 SQVTM, CDR2 ANQGSEA. This sequence was found in a woman of 80 years or more with acute or convalescent COVID-19. Sequenced material: peripheral blood. V and J are TRBV29-1 and TRBJ1-1, with D tentatively TRBD1 (5 bases). This CDR3 reads CSVEVNKFLGGRTEAFF. CDR3 in DNA: TGCAGCGTTGAAGTTAACAAGTTCCTCGGGGGTCGCACTGAAGCTTTCTTT.